This TCR beta chain appears in the sequencing data of a study of blood T cell repertoires in COVID-19. About the research overall: The analysed material was cDNA or gDNA that came from T cells, B-cell-depleted T cells, or PBMCs.

The CDR3 contains 13 residues. Trimming pared 2 bases from V and 8 bases from J, leaving 13 bases between. Germline CDR1 and CDR2: SGHNT and YYREEE (reference sequence). Repertoires were generated with immunoSEQ multiplex PCR, while TCRdb's copy carries only in-frame clones and drops some. Of about 440,000 clones listed, about 89% are singletons. Material for sequencing was peripheral blood. This sequence joins TRBV5-4 and TRBJ1-2, with a possible D match to TRBD1 (6 bases). The source of this sequence is a woman in her 30s with acute or convalescent COVID-19. In DNA form, the CDR3 reads TGTGCCAGCAGCTTAAACAGGGCGCCAGGCTACACCTTC. Amino acid sequence: CASSLNRAPGYTF.